This is a list of T cell receptor beta chains from one sample in a study of blood T cell repertoires in COVID-19. Sequenced by immunoSEQ multiplex PCR; TCRdb stores in-frame clones only, minus some. The table has about 170,000 clones, 70% to 90% seen once. Sample: peripheral blood. The receptors here all came from a man between 40 and 49 years old who had recovered from COVID-19. Both conserved end residues are part of each CDR3.

j_gene: TRBJ2-1
v_gene: TRBV11-3
CDR3aa: CASSWSGPPGEQFF

j_gene: TRBJ1-2
v_gene: TRBV12-3/TRBV12-4
CDR3aa: CASLVTGIGGYTF

j_gene: TRBJ2-7
v_gene: TRBV5-1
CDR3aa: CASSYASGSGEQYF

j_gene: TRBJ2-1
v_gene: TRBV24-1
CDR3aa: CATSDPGTSGTYNEQFF

j_gene: TRBJ1-1
v_gene: TRBV21-1
CDR3aa: CASSGTGGGTEAFF

j_gene: TRBJ1-4
v_gene: TRBV7-9
CDR3aa: CASSLLRRNNEKLFF

j_gene: TRBJ2-7
v_gene: TRBV7-8
CDR3aa: CASSSETSGRAYEQYF

j_gene: TRBJ1-2
v_gene: TRBV5-4
CDR3aa: CASSLPGTETNYGYTF

j_gene: TRBJ2-7
v_gene: TRBV6-2/TRBV6-3
CDR3aa: CASSNTGIEQYF

j_gene: TRBJ2-2
v_gene: TRBV3-1/TRBV3-2
CDR3aa: CASSLGGANTGELFF

j_gene: TRBJ2-7
v_gene: TRBV30
CDR3aa: CAWSVSLYEQYF

j_gene: TRBJ2-7
v_gene: TRBV4-3
CDR3aa: CASSHAGTSGSYEQYF

j_gene: TRBJ1-2
v_gene: TRBV7-2
CDR3aa: CASSLGLATQYGYTF

j_gene: TRBJ2-1
v_gene: TRBV4-3
CDR3aa: CASSQDAGREQFF

j_gene: TRBJ2-1
v_gene: TRBV7-2
CDR3aa: CASSPAESEQFF

j_gene: TRBJ1-1
v_gene: TRBV25-1
CDR3aa: CASAPTVYTEAFF